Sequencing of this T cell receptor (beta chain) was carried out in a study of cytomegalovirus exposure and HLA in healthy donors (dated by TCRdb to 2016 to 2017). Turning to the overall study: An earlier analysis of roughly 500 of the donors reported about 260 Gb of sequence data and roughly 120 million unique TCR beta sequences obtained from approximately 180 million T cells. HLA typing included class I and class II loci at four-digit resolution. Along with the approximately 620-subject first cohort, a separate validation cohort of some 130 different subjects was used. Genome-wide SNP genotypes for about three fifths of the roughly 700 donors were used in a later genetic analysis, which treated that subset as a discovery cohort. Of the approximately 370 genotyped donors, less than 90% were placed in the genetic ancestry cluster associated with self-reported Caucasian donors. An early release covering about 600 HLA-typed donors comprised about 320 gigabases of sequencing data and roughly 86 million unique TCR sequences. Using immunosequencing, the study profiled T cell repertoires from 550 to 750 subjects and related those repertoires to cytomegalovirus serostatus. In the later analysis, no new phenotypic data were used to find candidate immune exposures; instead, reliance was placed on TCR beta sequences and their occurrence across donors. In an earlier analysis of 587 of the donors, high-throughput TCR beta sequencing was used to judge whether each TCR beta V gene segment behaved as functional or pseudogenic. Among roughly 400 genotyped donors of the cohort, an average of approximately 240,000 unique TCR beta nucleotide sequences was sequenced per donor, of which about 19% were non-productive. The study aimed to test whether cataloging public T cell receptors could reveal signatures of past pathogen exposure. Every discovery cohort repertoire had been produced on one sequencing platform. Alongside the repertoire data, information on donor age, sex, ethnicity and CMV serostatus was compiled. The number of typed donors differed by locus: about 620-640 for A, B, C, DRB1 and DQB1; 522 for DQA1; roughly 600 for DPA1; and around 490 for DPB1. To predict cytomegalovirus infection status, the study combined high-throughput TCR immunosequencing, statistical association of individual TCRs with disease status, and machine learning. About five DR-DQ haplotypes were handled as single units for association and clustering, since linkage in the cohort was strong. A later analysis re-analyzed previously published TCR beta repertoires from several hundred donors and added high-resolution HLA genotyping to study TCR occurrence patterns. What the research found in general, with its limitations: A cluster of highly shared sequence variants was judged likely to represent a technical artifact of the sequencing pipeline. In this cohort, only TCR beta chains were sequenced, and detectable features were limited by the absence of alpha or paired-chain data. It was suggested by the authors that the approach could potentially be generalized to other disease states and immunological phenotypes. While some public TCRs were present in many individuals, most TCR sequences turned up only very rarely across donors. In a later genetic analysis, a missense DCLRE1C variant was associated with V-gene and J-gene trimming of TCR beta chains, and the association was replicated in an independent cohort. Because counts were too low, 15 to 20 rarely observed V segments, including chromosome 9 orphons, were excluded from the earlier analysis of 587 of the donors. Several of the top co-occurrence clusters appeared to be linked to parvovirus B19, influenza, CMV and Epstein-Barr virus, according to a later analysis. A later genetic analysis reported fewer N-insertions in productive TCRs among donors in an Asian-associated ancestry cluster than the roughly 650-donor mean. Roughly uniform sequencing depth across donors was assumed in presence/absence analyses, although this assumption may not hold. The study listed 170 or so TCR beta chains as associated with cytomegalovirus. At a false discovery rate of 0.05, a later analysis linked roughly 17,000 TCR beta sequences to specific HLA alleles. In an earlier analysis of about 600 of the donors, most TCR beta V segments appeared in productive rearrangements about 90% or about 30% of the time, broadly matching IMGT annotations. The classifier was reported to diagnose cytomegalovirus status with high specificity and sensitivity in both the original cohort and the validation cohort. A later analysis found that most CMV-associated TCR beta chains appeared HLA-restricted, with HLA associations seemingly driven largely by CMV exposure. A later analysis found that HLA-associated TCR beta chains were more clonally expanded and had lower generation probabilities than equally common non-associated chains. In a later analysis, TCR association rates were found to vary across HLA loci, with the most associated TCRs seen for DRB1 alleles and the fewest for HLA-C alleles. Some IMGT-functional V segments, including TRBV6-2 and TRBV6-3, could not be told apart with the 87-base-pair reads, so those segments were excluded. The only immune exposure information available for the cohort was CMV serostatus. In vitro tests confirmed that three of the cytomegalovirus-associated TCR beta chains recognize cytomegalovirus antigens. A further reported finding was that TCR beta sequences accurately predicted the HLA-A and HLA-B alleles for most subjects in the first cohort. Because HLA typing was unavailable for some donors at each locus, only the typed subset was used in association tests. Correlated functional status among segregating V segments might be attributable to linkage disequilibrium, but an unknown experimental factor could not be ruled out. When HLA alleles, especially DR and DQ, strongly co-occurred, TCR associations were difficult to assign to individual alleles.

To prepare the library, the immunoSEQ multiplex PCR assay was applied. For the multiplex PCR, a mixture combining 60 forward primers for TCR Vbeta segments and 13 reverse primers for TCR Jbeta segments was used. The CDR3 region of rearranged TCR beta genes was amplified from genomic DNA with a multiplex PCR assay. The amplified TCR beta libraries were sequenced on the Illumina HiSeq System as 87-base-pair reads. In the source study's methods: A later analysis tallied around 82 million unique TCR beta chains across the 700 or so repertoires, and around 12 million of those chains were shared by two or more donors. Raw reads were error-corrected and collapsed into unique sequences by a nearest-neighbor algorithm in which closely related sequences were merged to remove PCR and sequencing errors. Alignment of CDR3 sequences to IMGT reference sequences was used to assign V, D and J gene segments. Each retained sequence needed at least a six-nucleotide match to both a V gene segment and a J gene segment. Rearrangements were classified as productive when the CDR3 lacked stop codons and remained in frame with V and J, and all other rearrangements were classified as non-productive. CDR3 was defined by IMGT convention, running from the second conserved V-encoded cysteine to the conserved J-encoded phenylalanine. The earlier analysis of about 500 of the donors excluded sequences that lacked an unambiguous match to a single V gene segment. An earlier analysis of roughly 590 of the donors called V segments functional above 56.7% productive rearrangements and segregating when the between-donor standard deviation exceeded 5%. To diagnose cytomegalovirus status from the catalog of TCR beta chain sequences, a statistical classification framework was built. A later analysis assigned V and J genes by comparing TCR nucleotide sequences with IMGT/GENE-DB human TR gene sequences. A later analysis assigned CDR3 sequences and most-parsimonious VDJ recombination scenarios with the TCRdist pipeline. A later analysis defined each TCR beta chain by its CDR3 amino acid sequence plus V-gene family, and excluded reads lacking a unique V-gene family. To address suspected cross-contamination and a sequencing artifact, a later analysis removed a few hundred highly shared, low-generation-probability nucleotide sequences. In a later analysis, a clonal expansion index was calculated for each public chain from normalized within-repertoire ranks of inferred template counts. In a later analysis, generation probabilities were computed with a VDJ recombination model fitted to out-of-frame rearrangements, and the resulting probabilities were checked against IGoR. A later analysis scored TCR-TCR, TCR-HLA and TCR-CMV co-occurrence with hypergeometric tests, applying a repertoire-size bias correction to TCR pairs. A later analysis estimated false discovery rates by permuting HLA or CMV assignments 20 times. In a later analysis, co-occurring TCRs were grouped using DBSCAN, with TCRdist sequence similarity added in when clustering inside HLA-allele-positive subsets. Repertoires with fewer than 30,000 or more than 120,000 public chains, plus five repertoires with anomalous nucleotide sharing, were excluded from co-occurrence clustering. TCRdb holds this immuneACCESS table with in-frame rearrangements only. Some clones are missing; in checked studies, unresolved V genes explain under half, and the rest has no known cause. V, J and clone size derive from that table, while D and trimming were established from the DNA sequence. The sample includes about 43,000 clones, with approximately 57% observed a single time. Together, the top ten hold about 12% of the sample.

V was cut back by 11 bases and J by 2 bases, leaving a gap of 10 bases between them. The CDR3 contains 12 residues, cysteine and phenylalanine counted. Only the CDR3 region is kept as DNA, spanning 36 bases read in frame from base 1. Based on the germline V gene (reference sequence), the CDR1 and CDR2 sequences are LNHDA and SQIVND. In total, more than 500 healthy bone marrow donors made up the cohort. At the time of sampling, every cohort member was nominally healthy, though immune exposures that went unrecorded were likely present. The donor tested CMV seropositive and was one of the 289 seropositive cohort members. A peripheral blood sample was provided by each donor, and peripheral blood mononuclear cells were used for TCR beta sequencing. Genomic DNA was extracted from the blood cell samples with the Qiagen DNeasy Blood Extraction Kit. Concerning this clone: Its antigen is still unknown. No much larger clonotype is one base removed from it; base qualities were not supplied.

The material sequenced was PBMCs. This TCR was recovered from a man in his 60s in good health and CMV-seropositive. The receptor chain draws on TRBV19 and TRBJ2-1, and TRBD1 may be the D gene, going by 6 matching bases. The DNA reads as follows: TGTGCCGCTACAGGGACCTACAATGAGCAGTTCTTC. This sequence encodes CAATGTYNEQFF.